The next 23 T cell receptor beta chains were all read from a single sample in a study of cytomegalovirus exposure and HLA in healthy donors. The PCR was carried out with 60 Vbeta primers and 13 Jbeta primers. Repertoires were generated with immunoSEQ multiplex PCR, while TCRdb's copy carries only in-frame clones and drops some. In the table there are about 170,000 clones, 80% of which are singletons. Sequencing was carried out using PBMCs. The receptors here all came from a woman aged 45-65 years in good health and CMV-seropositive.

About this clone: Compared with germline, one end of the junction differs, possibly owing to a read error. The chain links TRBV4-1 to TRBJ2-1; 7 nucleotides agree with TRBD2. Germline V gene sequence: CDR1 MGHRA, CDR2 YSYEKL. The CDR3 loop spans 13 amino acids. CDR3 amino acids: CASSQEWGGERFF. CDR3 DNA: TGCGCCAGCAGCCAGGAATGGGGAGGGGAGCGGTTCTTC.

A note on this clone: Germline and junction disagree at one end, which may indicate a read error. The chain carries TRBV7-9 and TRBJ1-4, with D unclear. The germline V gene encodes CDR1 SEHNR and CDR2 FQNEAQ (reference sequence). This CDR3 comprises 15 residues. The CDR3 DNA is TGTTCCAGCTCCCCCACGGGAGGAACTAATGAAAAACTGTTTTTT. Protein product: CSSSPTGGTNEKLFF.

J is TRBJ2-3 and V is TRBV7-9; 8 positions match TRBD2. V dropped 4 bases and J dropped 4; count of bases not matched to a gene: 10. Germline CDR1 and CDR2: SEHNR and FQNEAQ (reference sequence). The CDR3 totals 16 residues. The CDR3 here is CASSSATGGASDTQYF. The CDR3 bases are TGTGCCAGCAGCTCTGCTACCGGGGGGGCGTCAGATACGCAGTATTTT.

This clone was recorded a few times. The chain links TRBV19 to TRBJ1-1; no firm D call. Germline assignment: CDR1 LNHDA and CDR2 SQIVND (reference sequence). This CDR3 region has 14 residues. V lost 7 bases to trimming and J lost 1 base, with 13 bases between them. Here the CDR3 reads CASKTQTTNTEAFF. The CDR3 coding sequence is TGTGCCAGTAAAACACAGACGACGAACACTGAAGCTTTCTTT.

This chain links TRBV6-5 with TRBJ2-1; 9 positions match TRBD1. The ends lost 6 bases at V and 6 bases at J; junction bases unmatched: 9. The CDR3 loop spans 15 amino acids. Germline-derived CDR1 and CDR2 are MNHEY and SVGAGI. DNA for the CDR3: TGTGCCAGCAGACAGACAGGGGGTGTTAGCAATGAGCAGTTCTTC. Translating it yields CASRQTGGVSNEQFF.

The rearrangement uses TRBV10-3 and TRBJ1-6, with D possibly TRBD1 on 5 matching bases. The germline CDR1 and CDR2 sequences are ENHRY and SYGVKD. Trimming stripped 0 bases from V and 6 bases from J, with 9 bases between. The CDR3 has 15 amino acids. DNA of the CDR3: TGTGCCATCAGTGAGTCCGGGGGGGGTAATTCACCCCTCCACTTT. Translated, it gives CAISESGGGNSPLHF.

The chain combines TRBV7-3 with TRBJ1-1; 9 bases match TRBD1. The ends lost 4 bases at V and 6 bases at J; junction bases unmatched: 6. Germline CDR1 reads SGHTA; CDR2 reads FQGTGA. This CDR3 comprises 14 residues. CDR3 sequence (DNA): TGTGCCAGCAGCTGGACAGGGGAGGGTGCTGAAGCTTTCTTT. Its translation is CASSWTGEGAEAFF.

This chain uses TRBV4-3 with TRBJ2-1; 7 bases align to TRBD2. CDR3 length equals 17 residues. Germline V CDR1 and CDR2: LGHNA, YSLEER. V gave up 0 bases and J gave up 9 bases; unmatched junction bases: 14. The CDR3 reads CASSQEPGLLSYGEQFF. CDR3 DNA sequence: TGCGCCAGCAGCCAAGAACCGGGACTACTTTCTTACGGTGAGCAGTTCTTC.

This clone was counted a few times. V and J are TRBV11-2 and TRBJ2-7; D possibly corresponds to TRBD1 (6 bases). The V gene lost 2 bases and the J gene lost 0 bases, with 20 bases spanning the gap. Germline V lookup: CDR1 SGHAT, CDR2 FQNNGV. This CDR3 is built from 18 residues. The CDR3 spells CASSLFRLAVGASYEQYF. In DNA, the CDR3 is TGTGCCAGCAGCTTATTCCGGTTGGCGGTGGGGGCCTCCTACGAGCAGTACTTC. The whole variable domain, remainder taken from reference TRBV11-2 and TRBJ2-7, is EAGVAQSPRYKIIEKRQSVAFWCNPISGHATLYWYQQILGQGPKLLIQFQNNGVVDDSQLPKDRFSAERLKGVDSTLKIQPAKLEDSAVYLCASSLFRLAVGASYEQYFGPGTRLTVT.

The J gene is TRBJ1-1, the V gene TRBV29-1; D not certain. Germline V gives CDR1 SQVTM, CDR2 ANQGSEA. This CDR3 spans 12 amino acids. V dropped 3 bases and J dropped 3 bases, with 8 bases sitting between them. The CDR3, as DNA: TGCAGCGTTGATTCCCAGTACACTGAAGCTTTCTTT. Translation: CSVDSQYTEAFF.

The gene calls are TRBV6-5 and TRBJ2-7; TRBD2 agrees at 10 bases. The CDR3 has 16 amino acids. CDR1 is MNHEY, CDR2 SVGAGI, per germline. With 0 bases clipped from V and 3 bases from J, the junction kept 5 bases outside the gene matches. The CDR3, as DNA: TGTGCCAGCAGTTACTCGGTAGCGGGGGGACGCTACGAGCAGTACTTC. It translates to CASSYSVAGGRYEQYF.

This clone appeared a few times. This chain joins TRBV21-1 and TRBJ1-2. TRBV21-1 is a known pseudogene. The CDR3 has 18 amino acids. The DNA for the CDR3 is TGTGCCAGCCGAATTACCAAGGTTGGAGGGGAACCTAACTATGGCTACACCTTC. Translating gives CASRITKVGGEPNYGYTF.

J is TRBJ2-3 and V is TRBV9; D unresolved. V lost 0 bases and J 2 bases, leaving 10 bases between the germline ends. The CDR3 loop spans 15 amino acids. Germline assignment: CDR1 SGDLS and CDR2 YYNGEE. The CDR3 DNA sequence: TGTGCCAGCAGCGTAGGACTGCCCCCCACAGATACGCAGTATTTT. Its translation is CASSVGLPPTDTQYF.

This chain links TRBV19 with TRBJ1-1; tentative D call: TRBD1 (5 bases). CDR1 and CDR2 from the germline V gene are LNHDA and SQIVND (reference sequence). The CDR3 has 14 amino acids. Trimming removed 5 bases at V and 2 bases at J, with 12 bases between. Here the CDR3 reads CASSPTRVNTEAFF. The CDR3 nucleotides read TGTGCCAGTAGTCCGACCAGGGTTAACACTGAAGCTTTCTTT.

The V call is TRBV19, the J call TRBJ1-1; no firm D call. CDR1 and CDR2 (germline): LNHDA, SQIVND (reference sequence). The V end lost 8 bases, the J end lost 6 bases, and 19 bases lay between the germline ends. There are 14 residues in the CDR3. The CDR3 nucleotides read TGTGCCAGTTCCCACCCGGCGTTGGGCGCTGAAGCTTTCTTT. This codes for CASSHPALGAEAFF.

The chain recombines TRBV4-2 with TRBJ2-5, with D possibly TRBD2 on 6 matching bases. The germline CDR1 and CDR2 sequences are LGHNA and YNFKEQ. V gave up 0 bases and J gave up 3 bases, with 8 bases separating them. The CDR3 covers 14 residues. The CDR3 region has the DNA TGTGCCAGCAGCCAAGAACCGGGAGAAGAGACCCAGTACTTC. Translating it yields CASSQEPGEETQYF.

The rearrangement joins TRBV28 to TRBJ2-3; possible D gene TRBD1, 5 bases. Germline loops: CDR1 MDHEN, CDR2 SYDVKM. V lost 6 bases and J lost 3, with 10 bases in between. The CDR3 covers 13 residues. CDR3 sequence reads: CASSDSNTDTQYF. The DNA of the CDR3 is TGTGCCAGCAGCGACAGTAATACAGATACGCAGTATTTT. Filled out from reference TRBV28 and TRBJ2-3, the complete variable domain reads DVKVTQSSRYLVKRTGEKVFLECVQDMDHENMFWYRQDPGLGLRLIYFSYDVKMKEKGDIPEGYSVSREKKERFSLILESASTNQTSMYLCASSDSNTDTQYFGPGTRLTVL.

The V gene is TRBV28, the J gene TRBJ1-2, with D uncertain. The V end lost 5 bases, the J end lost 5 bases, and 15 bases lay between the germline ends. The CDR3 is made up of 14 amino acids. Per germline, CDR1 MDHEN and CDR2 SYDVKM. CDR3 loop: CASSQLRLLYGYTF. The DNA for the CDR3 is TGTGCCAGCAGTCAACTCCGACTGTTATATGGCTACACCTTC.

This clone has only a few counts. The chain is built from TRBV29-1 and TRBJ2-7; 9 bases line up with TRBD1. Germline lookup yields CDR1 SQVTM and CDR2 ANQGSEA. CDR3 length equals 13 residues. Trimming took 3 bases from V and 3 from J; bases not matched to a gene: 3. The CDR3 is CSVETGGGYEQYF. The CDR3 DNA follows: TGCAGCGTTGAGACAGGGGGAGGCTACGAGCAGTACTTC.

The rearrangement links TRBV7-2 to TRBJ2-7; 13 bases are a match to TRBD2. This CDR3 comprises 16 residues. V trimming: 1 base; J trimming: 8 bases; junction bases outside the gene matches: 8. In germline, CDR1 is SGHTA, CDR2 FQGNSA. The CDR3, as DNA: TGTGCCAGCAGCTTAGGTGGACTAGCGGGGGTAAATAAGCAGTACTTC. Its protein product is CASSLGGLAGVNKQYF.

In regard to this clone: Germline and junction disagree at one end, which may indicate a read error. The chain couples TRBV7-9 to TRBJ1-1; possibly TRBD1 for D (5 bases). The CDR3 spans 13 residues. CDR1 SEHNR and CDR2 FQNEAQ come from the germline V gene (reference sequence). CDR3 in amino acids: CSSSLARDSQAFF. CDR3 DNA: TGTTCCAGCAGCTTAGCTCGTGACAGCCAAGCTTTCTTT.

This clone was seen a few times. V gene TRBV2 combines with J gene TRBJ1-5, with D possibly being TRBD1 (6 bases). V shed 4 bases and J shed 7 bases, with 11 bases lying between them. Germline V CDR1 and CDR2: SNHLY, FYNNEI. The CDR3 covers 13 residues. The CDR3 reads CASSVTGIQPQHF. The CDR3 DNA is TGTGCCAGCAGTGTTACAGGGATACAGCCCCAGCATTTT.

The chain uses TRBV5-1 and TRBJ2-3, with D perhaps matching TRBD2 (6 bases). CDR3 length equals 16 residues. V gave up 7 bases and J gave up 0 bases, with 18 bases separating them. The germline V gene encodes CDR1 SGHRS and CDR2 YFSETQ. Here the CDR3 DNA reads TGCGCCAGCCAAACGGGGGTCGACGCTAGCACAGATACGCAGTATTTT. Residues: CASQTGVDASTDTQYF. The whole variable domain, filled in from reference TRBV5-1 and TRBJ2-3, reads KAGVTQTPRYLIKTRGQQVTLSCSPISGHRSVSWYQQTPGQGLQFLFEYFSETQRNKGNFPGRFSGRQFSNSRSEMNVSTLELGDSALYLCASQTGVDASTDTQYFGPGTRLTVL.